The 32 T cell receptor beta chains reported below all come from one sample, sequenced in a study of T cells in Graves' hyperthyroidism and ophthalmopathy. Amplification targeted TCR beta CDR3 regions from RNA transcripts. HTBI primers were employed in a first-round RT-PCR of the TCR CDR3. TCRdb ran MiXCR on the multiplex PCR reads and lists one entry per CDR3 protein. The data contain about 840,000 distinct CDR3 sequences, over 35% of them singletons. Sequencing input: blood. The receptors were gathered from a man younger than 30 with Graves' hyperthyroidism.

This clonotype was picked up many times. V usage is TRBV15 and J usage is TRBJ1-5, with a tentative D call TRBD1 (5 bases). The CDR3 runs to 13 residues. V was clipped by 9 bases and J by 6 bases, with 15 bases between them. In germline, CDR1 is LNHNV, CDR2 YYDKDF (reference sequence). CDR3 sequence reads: CATTEGRFQPQHF. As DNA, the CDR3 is TGTGCCACGACCGAGGGGCGATTTCAGCCCCAGCATTTT.

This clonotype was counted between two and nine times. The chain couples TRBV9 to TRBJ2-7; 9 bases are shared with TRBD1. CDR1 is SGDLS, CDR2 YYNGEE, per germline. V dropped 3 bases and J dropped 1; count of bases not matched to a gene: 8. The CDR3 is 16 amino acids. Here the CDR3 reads CASSDGTGKGSYEQYF. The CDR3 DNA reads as TGTGCCAGCAGCGACGGGACAGGGAAGGGGTCCTACGAGCAGTACTTC.

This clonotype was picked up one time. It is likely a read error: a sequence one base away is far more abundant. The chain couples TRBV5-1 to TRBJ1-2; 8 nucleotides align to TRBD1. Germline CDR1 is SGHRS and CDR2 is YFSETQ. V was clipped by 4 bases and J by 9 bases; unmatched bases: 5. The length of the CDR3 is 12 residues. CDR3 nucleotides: TGCGCCAGCAGCCCGACAGGGGACCGCTACACCTTC. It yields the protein CASSPTGDRYTF. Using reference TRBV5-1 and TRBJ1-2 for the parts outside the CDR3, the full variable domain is KAGVTQTPRYLIKTRGQQVTLSCSPISGHRSVSWYQQTPGQGLQFLFEYFSETQRNKGNFPGRFSGRQFSNSRSEMNVSTLELGDSALYLCASSPTGDRYTFGSGTRLTVV.

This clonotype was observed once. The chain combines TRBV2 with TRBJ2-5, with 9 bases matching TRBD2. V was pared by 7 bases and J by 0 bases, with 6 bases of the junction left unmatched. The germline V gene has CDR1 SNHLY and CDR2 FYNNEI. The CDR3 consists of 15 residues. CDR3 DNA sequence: TGTGCCAGCACCCCGGGACTAGCAGACCAAGAGACCCAGTACTTC. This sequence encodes CASTPGLADQETQYF. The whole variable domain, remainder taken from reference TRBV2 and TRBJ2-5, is EPEVTQTPSHQVTQMGQEVILRCVPISNHLYFYWYRQILGQKVEFLVSFYNNEISEKSEIFDDQFSVERPDGSNFTLKIRSTKLEDSAMYFCASTPGLADQETQYFGPGTRLLVL.

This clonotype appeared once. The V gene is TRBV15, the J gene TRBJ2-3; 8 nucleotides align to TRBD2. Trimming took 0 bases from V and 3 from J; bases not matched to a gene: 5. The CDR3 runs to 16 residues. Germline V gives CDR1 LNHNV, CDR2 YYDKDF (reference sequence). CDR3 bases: TGTGCCACCAGCAGAGAACGGGGCGGGAGGACAGATACGCAGTATTTT. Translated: CATSRERGGRTDTQYF.

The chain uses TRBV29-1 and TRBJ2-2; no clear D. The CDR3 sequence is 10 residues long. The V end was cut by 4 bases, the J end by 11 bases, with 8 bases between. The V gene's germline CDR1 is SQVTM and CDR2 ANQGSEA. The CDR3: CSVVYGELFF. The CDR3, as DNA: TGCAGCGTTGTTTATGGCGAGCTGTTTTTT.

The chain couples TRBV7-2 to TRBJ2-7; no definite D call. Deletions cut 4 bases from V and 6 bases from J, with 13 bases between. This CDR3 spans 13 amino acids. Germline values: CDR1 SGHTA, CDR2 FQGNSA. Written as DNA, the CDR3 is TGTGCCAGCAGCTCGAGCCCTCCGGCCGAGCAGTACTTC. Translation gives CASSSSPPAEQYF.

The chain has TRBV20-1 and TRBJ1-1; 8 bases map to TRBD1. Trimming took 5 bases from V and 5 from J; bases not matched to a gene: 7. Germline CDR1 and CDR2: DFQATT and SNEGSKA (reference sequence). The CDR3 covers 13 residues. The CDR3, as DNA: TGCAGTGCTTATACAGGGGGGAAGACTGAAGCTTTCTTT. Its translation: CSAYTGGKTEAFF.

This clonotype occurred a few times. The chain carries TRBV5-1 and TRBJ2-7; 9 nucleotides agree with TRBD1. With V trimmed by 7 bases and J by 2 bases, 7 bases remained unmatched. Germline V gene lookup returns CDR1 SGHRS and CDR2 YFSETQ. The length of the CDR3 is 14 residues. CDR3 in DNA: TGCGCCAGCTGCCGAGGGACAGGGCCCTACGAGCAGTACTTC. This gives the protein CASCRGTGPYEQYF.

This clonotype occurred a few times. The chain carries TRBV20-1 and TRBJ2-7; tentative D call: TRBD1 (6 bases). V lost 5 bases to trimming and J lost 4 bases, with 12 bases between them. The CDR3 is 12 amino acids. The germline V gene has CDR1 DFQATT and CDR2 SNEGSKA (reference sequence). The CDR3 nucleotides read TGCAGTGCTTCGGACAGAAGATACGAGCAGTACTTC. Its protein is CSASDRRYEQYF.

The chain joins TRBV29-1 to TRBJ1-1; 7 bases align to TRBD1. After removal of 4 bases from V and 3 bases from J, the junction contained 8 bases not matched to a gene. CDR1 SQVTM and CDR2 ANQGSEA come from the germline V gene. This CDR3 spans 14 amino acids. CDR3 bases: TGCAGCGTTGGACAGGGCTCCGGGTACACTGAAGCTTTCTTT. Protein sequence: CSVGQGSGYTEAFF. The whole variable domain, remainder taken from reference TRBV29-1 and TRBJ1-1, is SAVISQKPSRDICQRGTSLTIQCQVDSQVTMMFWYRQQPGQSLTLIATANQGSEATYESGFVIDKFPISRPNLTFSTLTVSNMSPEDSSIYLCSVGQGSGYTEAFFGQGTRLTVV.

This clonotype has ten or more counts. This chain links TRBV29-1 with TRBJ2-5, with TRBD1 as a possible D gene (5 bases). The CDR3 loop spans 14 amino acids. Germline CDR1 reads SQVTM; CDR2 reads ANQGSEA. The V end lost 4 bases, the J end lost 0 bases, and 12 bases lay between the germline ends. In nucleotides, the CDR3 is TGCAGCGTTGCAACAGGACGGCACCAAGAGACCCAGTACTTC. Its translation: CSVATGRHQETQYF.

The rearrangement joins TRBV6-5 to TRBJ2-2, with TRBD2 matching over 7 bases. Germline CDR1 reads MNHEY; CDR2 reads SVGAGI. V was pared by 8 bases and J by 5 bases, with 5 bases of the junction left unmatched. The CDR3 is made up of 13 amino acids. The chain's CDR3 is CASRWGGTGELFF. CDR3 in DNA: TGTGCCAGCCGCTGGGGGGGGACCGGGGAGCTGTTTTTT.

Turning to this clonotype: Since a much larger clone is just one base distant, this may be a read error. CDR3 DNA sequence: TGCGCCAGCAGTGCCACATCCCAAGAGATCCAGTACTTC. It yields the protein CASSATSQEIQYF. V is TRBV10-1 and J is TRBJ2-5; no definite D call. The germline gives CDR1 WNHNN, CDR2 SYGVQD (reference sequence). The CDR3 consists of 13 residues.

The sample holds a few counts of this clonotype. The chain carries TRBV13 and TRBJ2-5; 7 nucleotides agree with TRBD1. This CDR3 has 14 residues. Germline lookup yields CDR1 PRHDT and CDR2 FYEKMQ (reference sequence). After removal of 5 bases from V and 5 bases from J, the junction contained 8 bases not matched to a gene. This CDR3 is CASSKRGLYETQYF. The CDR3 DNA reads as TGTGCCAGCAGCAAGAGGGGGCTGTATGAGACCCAGTACTTC.

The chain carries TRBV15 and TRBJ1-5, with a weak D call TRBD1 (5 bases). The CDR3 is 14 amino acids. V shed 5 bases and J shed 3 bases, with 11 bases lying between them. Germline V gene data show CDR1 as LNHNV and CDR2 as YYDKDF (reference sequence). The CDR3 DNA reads TGTGCCACCAGCGGGGGGGATCCCAATCAGCCCCAGCATTTT. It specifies CATSGGDPNQPQHF. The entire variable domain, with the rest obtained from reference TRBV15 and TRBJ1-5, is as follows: DAMVIQNPRYQVTQFGKPVTLSCSQTLNHNVMYWYQQKSSQAPKLLFHYYDKDFNNEADTPDNFQSRRPNTSFCFLDIRSPGLGDTAMYLCATSGGDPNQPQHFGDGTRLSIL.

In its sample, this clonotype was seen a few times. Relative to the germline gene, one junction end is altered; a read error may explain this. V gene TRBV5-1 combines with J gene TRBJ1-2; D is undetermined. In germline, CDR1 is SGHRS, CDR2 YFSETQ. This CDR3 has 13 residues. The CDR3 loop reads CASDTRRTGGYTF. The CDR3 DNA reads TGTGCCAGCGATACACGGAGGACGGGCGGCTACACCTTC.

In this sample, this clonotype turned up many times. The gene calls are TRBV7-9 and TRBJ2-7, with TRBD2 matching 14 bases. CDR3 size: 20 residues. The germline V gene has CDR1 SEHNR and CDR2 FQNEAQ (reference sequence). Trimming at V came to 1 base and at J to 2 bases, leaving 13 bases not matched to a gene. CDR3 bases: TGTGCCAGCAGCTTAGTAGGTCCCGGTAGACTAGCGGGAGGGGCCTACGAGCAGTACTTC. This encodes CASSLVGPGRLAGGAYEQYF.

The CDR3 region has the DNA TGTGCCAGCCCGTGGGTCCCGGGACAGAAGTACTTC. The encoded protein is CASPWVPGQKYF. V is TRBV6-6 and J is TRBJ2-7, with 7 positions matching TRBD1. V lost 8 bases to trimming and J lost 11 bases; unmatched junction nucleotides: 12. The CDR3 loop spans 12 amino acids. The germline V gene encodes CDR1 MNHNY and CDR2 SVGAGI (reference sequence).

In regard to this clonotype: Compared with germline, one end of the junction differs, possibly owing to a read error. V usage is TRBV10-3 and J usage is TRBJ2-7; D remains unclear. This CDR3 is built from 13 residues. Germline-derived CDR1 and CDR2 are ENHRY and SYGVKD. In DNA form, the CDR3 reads TGTGCCAGCAGTCGGACGATAACCTACGAGCAGTACTTC. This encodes CASSRTITYEQYF.

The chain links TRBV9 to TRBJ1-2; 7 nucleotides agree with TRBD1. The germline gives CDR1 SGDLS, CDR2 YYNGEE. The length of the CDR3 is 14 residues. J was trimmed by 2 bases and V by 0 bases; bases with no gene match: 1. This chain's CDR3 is CASSVVTGNYGYTF. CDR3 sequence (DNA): TGTGCCAGCAGCGTAGTGACAGGGAACTATGGCTACACCTTC.

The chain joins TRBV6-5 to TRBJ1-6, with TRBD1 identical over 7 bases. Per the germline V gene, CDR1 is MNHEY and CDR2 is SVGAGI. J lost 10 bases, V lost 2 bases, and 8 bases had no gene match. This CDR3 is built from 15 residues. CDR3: CASSYVDRANSPLHF. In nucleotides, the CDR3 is TGTGCCAGCAGTTACGTAGACAGGGCTAACTCACCCCTCCACTTT.

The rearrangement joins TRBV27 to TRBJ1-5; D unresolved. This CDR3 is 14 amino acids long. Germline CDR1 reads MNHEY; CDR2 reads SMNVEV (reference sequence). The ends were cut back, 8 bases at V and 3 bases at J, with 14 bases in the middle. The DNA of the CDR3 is TGTGCCAGCGGGGAATCTCCGCTCAATCAGCCCCAGCATTTT. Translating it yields CASGESPLNQPQHF.

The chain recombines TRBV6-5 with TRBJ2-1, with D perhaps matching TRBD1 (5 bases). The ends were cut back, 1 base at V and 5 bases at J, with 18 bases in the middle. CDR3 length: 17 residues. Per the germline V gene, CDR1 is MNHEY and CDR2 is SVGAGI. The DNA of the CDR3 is TGTGCCAGCAGTTACTTTGCCTCGACAGAAGTGAACAATGAGCAGTTCTTC. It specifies CASSYFASTEVNNEQFF.

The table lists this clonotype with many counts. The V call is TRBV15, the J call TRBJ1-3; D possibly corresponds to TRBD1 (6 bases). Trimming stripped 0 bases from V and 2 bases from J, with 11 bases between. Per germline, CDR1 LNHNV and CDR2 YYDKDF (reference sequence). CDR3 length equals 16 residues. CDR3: CATSRDTGAPGNTIYF. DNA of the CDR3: TGTGCCACCAGCAGAGATACGGGGGCGCCTGGAAACACCATATATTTT.

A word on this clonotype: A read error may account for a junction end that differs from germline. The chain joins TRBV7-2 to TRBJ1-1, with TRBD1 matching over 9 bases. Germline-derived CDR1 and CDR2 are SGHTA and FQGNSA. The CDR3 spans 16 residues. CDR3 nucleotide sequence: TGCGCCAGCAGCCAAGGGGACAGGGTATATGACACTGAAGCTTTCTTT. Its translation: CASSQGDRVYDTEAFF.

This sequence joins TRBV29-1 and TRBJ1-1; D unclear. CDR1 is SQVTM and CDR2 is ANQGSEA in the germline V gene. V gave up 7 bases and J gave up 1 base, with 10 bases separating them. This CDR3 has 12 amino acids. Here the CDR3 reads CSALRQNTEAFF. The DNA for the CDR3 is TGCAGCGCCCTCCGACAGAACACTGAAGCTTTCTTT.

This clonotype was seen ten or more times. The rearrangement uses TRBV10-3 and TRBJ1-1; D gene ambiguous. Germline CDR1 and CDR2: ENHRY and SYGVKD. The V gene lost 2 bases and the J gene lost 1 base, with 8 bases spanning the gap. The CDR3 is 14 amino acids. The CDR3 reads CAISERTRNTEAFF. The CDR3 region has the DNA TGTGCCATCAGTGAGAGAACCCGGAACACTGAAGCTTTCTTT.

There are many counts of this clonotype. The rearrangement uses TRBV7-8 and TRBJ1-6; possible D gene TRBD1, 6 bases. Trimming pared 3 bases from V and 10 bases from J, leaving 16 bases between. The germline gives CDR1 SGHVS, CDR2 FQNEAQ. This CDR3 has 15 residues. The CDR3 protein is CASSFGSRGASPLHF. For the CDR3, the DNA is TGTGCCAGCAGCTTTGGGAGTCGGGGGGCATCACCCCTCCACTTT.

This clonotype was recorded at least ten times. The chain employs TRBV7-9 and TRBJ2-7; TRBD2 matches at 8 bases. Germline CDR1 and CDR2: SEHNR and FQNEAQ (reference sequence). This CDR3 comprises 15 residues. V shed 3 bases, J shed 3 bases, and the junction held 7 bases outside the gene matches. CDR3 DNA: TGTGCCAGCAGCTTTAACCGGGAGGGCGTCTACGAGCAGTACTTC. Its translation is CASSFNREGVYEQYF.

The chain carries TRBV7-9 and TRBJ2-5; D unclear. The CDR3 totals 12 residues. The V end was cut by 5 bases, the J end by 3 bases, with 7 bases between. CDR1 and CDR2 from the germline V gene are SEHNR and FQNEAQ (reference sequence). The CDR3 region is CASSHRKETQYF. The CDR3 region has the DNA TGTGCCAGCAGCCACCGGAAAGAGACCCAGTACTTC.

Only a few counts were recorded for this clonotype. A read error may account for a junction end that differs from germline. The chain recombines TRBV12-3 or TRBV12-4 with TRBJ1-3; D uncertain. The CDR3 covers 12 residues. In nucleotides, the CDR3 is TGTGCCAGCAGTTTATCCTCCCCGGGGTCTTTTTTT. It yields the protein CASSLSSPGSFF.